This T cell receptor (beta chain) was found in a study of blood T cell repertoires in COVID-19. As for the study in general: Donors in the United States, Italy and Spain gave samples during acute or convalescent COVID-19. The cDNA or gDNA used as material had been derived from T cells, B-cell-depleted T cells, or PBMCs.

This clone was picked up a small number of times. Germline CDR1 reads MGHRA; CDR2 reads YSYEKL. This CDR3 is 15 amino acids long. V lost 0 bases to trimming and J lost 5 bases; unmatched junction nucleotides: 6. Participant-given clinical history determined each cohort assignment. Per the original methods: Estimates of nucleated cell counts were drawn from the amplification of reference gene primers. TCRdb's table, derived via immunoSEQ multiplex PCR, lists solely in-frame clones and lacks some. V and J calls plus clone size are reproduced from that table; the DNA served to infer D and trimming. Of roughly 170,000 clones listed, over 75% are singletons.

The sample comprised PBMCs or T cells enriched from blood (not recorded which). This TCR came from a woman in her 40s with acute COVID-19. The chain carries TRBV4-1 and TRBJ2-5; 7 nucleotides line up with TRBD1. CDR3 in DNA: TGCGCCAGCAGCCAAGATGAGGGCAGGGGGGAGACCCAGTACTTC. Translated: CASSQDEGRGETQYF.